This record concerns one T cell receptor (beta chain) sequence. Antigen specificity is unknown. Sequencing used cDNA as its template, made by extracting RNA and reverse transcribing it. Clones were sequenced by immunoSEQ multiplex PCR, and TCRdb holds only the in-frame ones, with some missing. The data show 35,000 to 45,000 clones, roughly 92% seen once. This record comes from a study of CD8+ T cells in alopecia areata. Study-level results: Affected lesional scalp, above all in alopecia totalis/universalis, was more clonal than normal scalp. Normal skin contains resident alphabeta T cells, and these are also sequenced in scalp samples. Clarity of TCR sharing across patients fell short of that in mice, possibly HLA-related.

Sample treatment: oral pan-JAK inhibitor, 5-10 mg twice daily. The CDR3 is 12 residues long. Germline V gene data show CDR1 as PRHDT and CDR2 as FYEKMQ (reference sequence). V was clipped by 4 bases and J by 9 bases, with 10 bases between them. The sequence came from a human donor with alopecia areata. V is TRBV13 and J is TRBJ2-1; a possible D gene is TRBD2 (6 bases). Material: CD8+ T cells sorted from blood, obtained at week 24, from a patient treated with tofacitinib. CDR3 protein: CASSYQGGEQFF. The CDR3 DNA sequence: TGTGCCAGCAGCTACCAGGGAGGTGAGCAGTTCTTC.